This T cell receptor beta chain was sequenced for a study of cytomegalovirus exposure and HLA in healthy donors. The study ran its PCR with 60 Vbeta and 13 Jbeta primers. Clones were sequenced by immunoSEQ multiplex PCR, and TCRdb holds only the in-frame ones, with some missing. Here the sample spans approximately 91,000 clones, around 84% being singletons. The CDR3 totals 15 residues. Germline loops: CDR1 SGHRS, CDR2 YFSETQ. Trimming took 3 bases from V and 5 from J; bases not matched to a gene: 9. The TCR was taken from a human donor in good health. Input material: PBMCs. V and J are TRBV5-1 and TRBJ2-7; 9 nucleotides align to TRBD1. In DNA, the CDR3 is TGCGCCAGCAGCTCAGGGACAGGGACCCTCCACGAGCAGTACTTC. Its translation: CASSSGTGTLHEQYF.